This T cell receptor (beta chain) emerged from a study of T cells in Graves' hyperthyroidism and ophthalmopathy. V was trimmed by 1 base and J by 8 bases, leaving 11 bases between them. Germline CDR1 and CDR2: SGHAT and FQDESV (reference sequence). The CDR3 is made up of 13 amino acids. Exclusion criteria comprised uncontrolled infection, other autoimmune disease, pregnancy or lactation. This clonotype showed up many times. The source material, RNA transcripts, was used to amplify TCR beta CDR3 regions. A set of HTBI primers served as the primers for a first-round RT-PCR of the TCR CDR3. MiXCR, applied by TCRdb to the multiplex PCR reads, yields one record per CDR3 protein. The table records 650,000 to 850,000 distinct CDR3 sequences, roughly a sixth of them present only once.

The source of this sequence is a woman aged 45 to 65 with Graves' hyperthyroidism that later progressed to Graves' ophthalmopathy. The J gene is TRBJ1-1, the V gene TRBV11-1; the D is unclear. Sample: blood. CDR3 loop: CASSLEWKGEAFF. The CDR3 coding sequence is TGTGCCAGCAGCTTAGAGTGGAAAGGGGAAGCTTTCTTT.